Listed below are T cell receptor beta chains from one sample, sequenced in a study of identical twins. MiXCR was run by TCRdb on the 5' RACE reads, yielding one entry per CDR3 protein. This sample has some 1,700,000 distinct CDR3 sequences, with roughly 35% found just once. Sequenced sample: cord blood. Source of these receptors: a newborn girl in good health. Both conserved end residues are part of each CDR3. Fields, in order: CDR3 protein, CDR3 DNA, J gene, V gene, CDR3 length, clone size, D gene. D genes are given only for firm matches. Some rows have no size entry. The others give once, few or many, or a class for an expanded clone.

CDR3 protein: CASSPRRTGGLGYTF; CDR3 DNA: TGTGCCAGCAGTCCCCGCCGGACAGGAGGGCTTGGCTACACCTTC; J gene: TRBJ1-2; V gene: TRBV12-3/TRBV12-4; CDR3 length: 15; clone size: -; D gene: TRBD1
CDR3 protein: CASSSLGIYNEQFF; CDR3 DNA: TGTGCCAGCAGCTCACTCGGAATTTACAATGAGCAGTTCTTC; J gene: TRBJ2-1; V gene: TRBV7-9; CDR3 length: 14; clone size: -; D gene: -
CDR3 protein: CASSKQGETQYF; CDR3 DNA: TGTGCCAGCAGCAAACAGGGGGAGACCCAGTACTTC; J gene: TRBJ2-5; V gene: TRBV21-1; CDR3 length: 12; clone size: -; D gene: -
CDR3 protein: CATSRIDSGRRYNEQFF; CDR3 DNA: TGTGCCACCAGCAGGATCGATAGCGGGAGAAGGTACAATGAGCAGTTCTTC; J gene: TRBJ2-1; V gene: TRBV15; CDR3 length: 17; clone size: -; D gene: TRBD2
CDR3 protein: CASSWLTGVDGYTF; CDR3 DNA: TGTGCCAGCAGTTGGTTAACAGGGGTCGATGGCTACACCTTC; J gene: TRBJ1-2; V gene: TRBV6-5; CDR3 length: 14; clone size: -; D gene: TRBD1
CDR3 protein: CASSYSGTGSGYYNEQFF; CDR3 DNA: TGTGCCAGCAGTTACTCTGGGACAGGGAGCGGATACTACAATGAGCAGTTCTTC; J gene: TRBJ2-1; V gene: TRBV6-5; CDR3 length: 18; clone size: -; D gene: TRBD1
CDR3 protein: CATREGQGETQFF; CDR3 DNA: TGTGCCACCAGAGAGGGACAGGGAGAGACCCAGTTCTTC; J gene: TRBJ2-1; V gene: TRBV15; CDR3 length: 13; clone size: -; D gene: TRBD1
CDR3 protein: CASSQERGGHYEQYF; CDR3 DNA: TGTGCCAGCAGCCAAGAACGAGGGGGCCACTACGAGCAGTACTTC; J gene: TRBJ2-7; V gene: TRBV14; CDR3 length: 15; clone size: few; D gene: TRBD1
CDR3 protein: CATGDWEGSYEQYF; CDR3 DNA: TGTGCCACCGGCGACTGGGAGGGCTCCTACGAGCAGTACTTC; J gene: TRBJ2-7; V gene: TRBV2; CDR3 length: 14; clone size: -; D gene: TRBD2
CDR3 protein: CASSSGFGDSPLHF; CDR3 DNA: TGTGCCAGCAGCTCAGGGTTTGGGGATTCACCCCTCCACTTT; J gene: TRBJ1-6; V gene: TRBV7-9; CDR3 length: 14; clone size: -; D gene: -
CDR3 protein: CASSLGGEPTNYGYTF; CDR3 DNA: TGTGCCAGCAGCTTAGGGGGGGAACCCACTAACTATGGCTACACCTTC; J gene: TRBJ1-2; V gene: TRBV7-2; CDR3 length: 16; clone size: few; D gene: -
CDR3 protein: CSARRTGVWSPLHF; CDR3 DNA: TGCAGTGCTAGGCGGACAGGGGTATGGTCACCCCTCCACTTT; J gene: TRBJ1-6; V gene: TRBV20-1; CDR3 length: 14; clone size: -; D gene: TRBD1
CDR3 protein: CASSDLARRTQYF; CDR3 DNA: TGCGCCAGCAGTGACCTAGCGCGGAGGACCCAGTACTTC; J gene: TRBJ2-5; V gene: TRBV10-2; CDR3 length: 13; clone size: few; D gene: -
CDR3 protein: CAISESAGEKLFF; CDR3 DNA: TGTGCCATCAGTGAGTCTGCGGGAGAAAAACTGTTTTTT; J gene: TRBJ1-4; V gene: TRBV10-3; CDR3 length: 13; clone size: -; D gene: -
CDR3 protein: CASSLESYPPGLAGIIRNEQYF; CDR3 DNA: TGTGCCAGCAGCTTAGAGAGTTACCCCCCTGGACTAGCGGGAATTATTCGGAATGAGCAGTACTTC; J gene: TRBJ2-5; V gene: TRBV11-2; CDR3 length: 22; clone size: -; D gene: TRBD2
CDR3 protein: CAISEPGSDLNTEAFF; CDR3 DNA: TGTGCCATCAGTGAGCCGGGCAGTGACCTGAACACTGAAGCTTTCTTT; J gene: TRBJ1-1; V gene: TRBV10-3; CDR3 length: 16; clone size: -; D gene: -
CDR3 protein: CASRNSPLSGIYNEQFF; CDR3 DNA: TGTGCCAGCAGAAATTCCCCCCTTAGCGGGATTTACAATGAGCAGTTCTTC; J gene: TRBJ2-1; V gene: TRBV4-2; CDR3 length: 17; clone size: -; D gene: TRBD2
CDR3 protein: CASSYLPRSGRTTDTQYF; CDR3 DNA: TGTGCCAGCAGTTACCTCCCCCGTAGCGGGCGCACAACAGATACGCAGTATTTT; J gene: TRBJ2-3; V gene: TRBV6-5; CDR3 length: 18; clone size: few; D gene: TRBD2
CDR3 protein: CASSLVFTRANYGYTF; CDR3 DNA: TGCGCCAGCAGCTTGGTTTTTACCCGGGCTAACTATGGCTACACCTTC; J gene: TRBJ1-2; V gene: TRBV5-1; CDR3 length: 16; clone size: few; D gene: -
CDR3 protein: CSAREGWTSGVRTDTQYF; CDR3 DNA: TGCAGTGCTAGAGAGGGGTGGACTAGCGGGGTGCGCACAGATACGCAGTATTTT; J gene: TRBJ2-3; V gene: TRBV20-1; CDR3 length: 18; clone size: once; D gene: TRBD2
CDR3 protein: CASSSNDWEQETQYF; CDR3 DNA: TGTGCCAGCAGCTCTAACGATTGGGAACAAGAGACCCAGTACTTC; J gene: TRBJ2-5; V gene: TRBV7-9; CDR3 length: 15; clone size: -; D gene: -
CDR3 protein: CASSLARYRGRFYGYTF; CDR3 DNA: TGTGCCAGCAGCTTAGCAAGATACAGGGGGCGTTTTTATGGCTACACCTTC; J gene: TRBJ1-2; V gene: TRBV7-9; CDR3 length: 17; clone size: -; D gene: TRBD1
CDR3 protein: CSAKQEHDNTGELFF; CDR3 DNA: TGCAGTGCTAAACAGGAACACGACAACACCGGGGAGCTGTTTTTT; J gene: TRBJ2-2; V gene: TRBV20-1; CDR3 length: 15; clone size: few; D gene: -
CDR3 protein: CSAKDLVRGEAFF; CDR3 DNA: TGCAGTGCTAAAGACCTGGTGCGGGGTGAAGCTTTCTTT; J gene: TRBJ1-1; V gene: TRBV20-1; CDR3 length: 13; clone size: -; D gene: -
CDR3 protein: CASSPPIYEQYF; CDR3 DNA: TGTGCCAGCAGCCCCCCAATCTACGAGCAGTACTTC; J gene: TRBJ2-7; V gene: TRBV28; CDR3 length: 12; clone size: many; D gene: -
CDR3 protein: CASSPRRATQYF; CDR3 DNA: TGTGCCAGCAGTCCCCGCCGTGCTACGCAGTATTTT; J gene: TRBJ2-3; V gene: TRBV28; CDR3 length: 12; clone size: few; D gene: -
CDR3 protein: CSASKASGRIGSSYNEQFF; CDR3 DNA: TGCAGTGCTAGTAAGGCTAGCGGGAGGATCGGAAGCTCCTACAATGAGCAGTTCTTC; J gene: TRBJ2-1; V gene: TRBV20-1; CDR3 length: 19; clone size: few; D gene: TRBD2
CDR3 protein: CATNQVEKLFF; CDR3 DNA: TGTGCCACCAACCAGGTAGAAAAACTGTTTTTT; J gene: TRBJ1-4; V gene: TRBV28; CDR3 length: 11; clone size: -; D gene: -
CDR3 protein: CASRQGLWTEAFF; CDR3 DNA: TGTGCCAGCAGGCAGGGGCTGTGGACTGAAGCTTTCTTT; J gene: TRBJ1-1; V gene: TRBV12-3/TRBV12-4; CDR3 length: 13; clone size: -; D gene: -
CDR3 protein: CASTLIAGGGYEQYF; CDR3 DNA: TGTGCCAGCACCCTAATAGCGGGAGGGGGCTACGAGCAGTACTTC; J gene: TRBJ2-7; V gene: TRBV27; CDR3 length: 15; clone size: -; D gene: TRBD2
CDR3 protein: CSAMLIPIREQYF; CDR3 DNA: TGCAGTGCTATGCTCATCCCCATCAGGGAGCAGTACTTC; J gene: TRBJ2-7; V gene: TRBV20-1; CDR3 length: 13; clone size: -; D gene: -
CDR3 protein: CASRHRASNQPQHF; CDR3 DNA: TGTGCCAGCAGGCACAGGGCCAGCAATCAGCCCCAGCATTTT; J gene: TRBJ1-5; V gene: TRBV6-1; CDR3 length: 14; clone size: -; D gene: -
CDR3 protein: CSARFRELSYEQYF; CDR3 DNA: TGCAGTGCTAGATTCCGGGAGTTATCCTACGAGCAGTACTTC; J gene: TRBJ2-7; V gene: TRBV20-1; CDR3 length: 14; clone size: few; D gene: -
CDR3 protein: CASSALPSGRGYEQFF; CDR3 DNA: TGTGCCAGCAGTGCACTTCCTAGCGGGAGGGGGTATGAGCAGTTCTTC; J gene: TRBJ2-1; V gene: TRBV6-1; CDR3 length: 16; clone size: -; D gene: TRBD2
CDR3 protein: CASSLALRGSPAYNEQFF; CDR3 DNA: TGTGCCAGCAGTTTAGCGCTGCGCGGCTCCCCAGCCTACAATGAGCAGTTCTTC; J gene: TRBJ2-1; V gene: TRBV12-3/TRBV12-4; CDR3 length: 18; clone size: few; D gene: -
CDR3 protein: CASSLWDRGPRGANVLTF; CDR3 DNA: TGTGCCAGCAGTTTATGGGACAGGGGGCCTCGGGGGGCCAACGTCCTGACTTTC; J gene: TRBJ2-6; V gene: TRBV28; CDR3 length: 18; clone size: -; D gene: TRBD1
CDR3 protein: CASSSGTRGSYNEQFF; CDR3 DNA: TGTGCCAGCAGCTCAGGGACTAGAGGATCCTACAATGAGCAGTTCTTC; J gene: TRBJ2-1; V gene: TRBV7-9; CDR3 length: 16; clone size: few; D gene: TRBD2
CDR3 protein: CASSRTGDLYEQYF; CDR3 DNA: TGTGCCAGCAGTAGGACAGGAGACCTCTACGAGCAGTACTTC; J gene: TRBJ2-7; V gene: TRBV27; CDR3 length: 14; clone size: -; D gene: TRBD1
CDR3 protein: CASSLPQRYNEQFF; CDR3 DNA: TGTGCCAGCAGCTTACCACAGCGGTACAATGAGCAGTTCTTC; J gene: TRBJ2-1; V gene: TRBV11-3; CDR3 length: 14; clone size: -; D gene: -
CDR3 protein: CASSQEIQGTHYGYTF; CDR3 DNA: TGCGCCAGCAGCCAAGAAATTCAGGGGACCCACTATGGCTACACCTTC; J gene: TRBJ1-2; V gene: TRBV4-1; CDR3 length: 16; clone size: -; D gene: -
CDR3 protein: CASSLITPDLQETQYF; CDR3 DNA: TGCGCCAGCAGCTTGATTACACCCGATCTCCAAGAGACCCAGTACTTC; J gene: TRBJ2-5; V gene: TRBV5-1; CDR3 length: 16; clone size: -; D gene: -
CDR3 protein: CASSQPKTGGGTDTQYF; CDR3 DNA: TGTGCCAGCAGCCAACCTAAGACAGGGGGAGGCACAGATACGCAGTATTTT; J gene: TRBJ2-3; V gene: TRBV3-1; CDR3 length: 17; clone size: -; D gene: TRBD1
CDR3 protein: CASSLLLTSGFLDTQYF; CDR3 DNA: TGTGCCAGCAGTTTATTATTGACTAGCGGGTTCTTGGATACGCAGTATTTT; J gene: TRBJ2-3; V gene: TRBV27; CDR3 length: 17; clone size: -; D gene: TRBD2